In this sample, the clone carrying this TCR beta chain turned up once. This record comes from a study of CD8 T cell repertoires and HIV-1 epitope variants. Study details: Separate wells received one of Twenty-five Gag or Nef variant peptides. Autologous T cell-negative cells served as antigen-presenting cells in equal numbers.

Profiled with immunoSEQ multiplex PCR; TCRdb holds only in-frame clones, not every one. The data hold about 95,000 clones, with 70% to 75% observed a single time. Trimming pared 0 bases from V and 7 bases from J, leaving 21 bases between. The germline V gene has CDR1 MGHRA and CDR2 YSYEKL. The CDR3 is 18 amino acids. Specimen: uncultured baseline CD8+ T cells from peripheral blood mononuclear cells (PBMCs). The receptor's source is a male donor with HIV. The chain uses TRBV4-1 and TRBJ2-2, with TRBD2 as a possible D gene (7 bases). This CDR3 reads CASSQDRTAGLPIGELFF. Written as DNA, the CDR3 is TGCGCCAGCAGCCAAGATCGGACAGCGGGGCTGCCAATCGGGGAGCTGTTTTTT.